The rows below give T cell receptor beta chains drawn from one sample of a study of T cell changes during pregnancy in multiple sclerosis. Libraries were prepared by immunoSEQ multiplex PCR; TCRdb keeps only in-frame clonotypes and omits some of them. The sample comprises roughly 50,000 clones, over 80% of which are singletons, and less than 0.25% rests with the top ten. The specimen comprised CD4+ T cells from peripheral blood mononuclear cells, sampled in the third trimester of pregnancy. These TCRs come from a female donor with multiple sclerosis, enrolled in a pregnancy study. Both conserved end residues are part of each CDR3. A D gene is named only where the DNA matches it firmly. The listing skips clone size in some rows; elsewhere it reads once, few, many or a size class.

abundance | j_gene | v_gene | d_gene | len | CDR3aa | CDR3nt
. | TRBJ2-2 | TRBV5-1 | TRBD2 | 15 | CASSLALAGSGELFF | TGCGCCAGCAGCTTGGCCCTAGCGGGAAGCGGGGAGCTGTTTTTT
. | TRBJ1-1 | TRBV27 | TRBD1 | 13 | CASSPRTGGTAFF | TGTGCCAGCAGTCCCCGGACAGGGGGCACTGCTTTCTTT
few | TRBJ1-1 | TRBV10-3 | . | 14 | CAISDPREGTEAFF | TGTGCCATCAGTGACCCCAGGGAGGGCACTGAAGCTTTCTTT
once | TRBJ1-1 | TRBV27 | TRBD1 | 14 | CASSSWTGPRRAFF | TGTGCCAGCAGTTCCTGGACAGGCCCACGGAGAGCTTTCTTT
. | TRBJ1-2 | TRBV6-6 | TRBD1 | 14 | CASSNPGTGNGYTF | TGTGCCAGCAGTAACCCAGGGACAGGGAACGGCTACACCTTC
. | TRBJ2-2 | TRBV2 | . | 15 | CASSGLRSRTGELFF | TGTGCCAGCAGTGGGTTGAGGAGTCGGACCGGGGAGCTGTTTTTT
. | TRBJ2-7 | TRBV5-1 | . | 13 | CASSLSRGHEQYF | TGCGCCAGCAGCTTGTCCAGGGGCCACGAGCAGTACTTC
. | TRBJ1-6 | TRBV18 | TRBD1 | 15 | CASSPGQAGGSPLHF | TGTGCCAGCTCACCTGGACAGGCAGGAGGGTCACCCCTCCACTTT
once | TRBJ1-4 | TRBV28 | TRBD1 | 13 | CASIDRGSEKLFF | TGTGCCAGCATTGACAGGGGGTCGGAAAAACTGTTTTTT
. | TRBJ2-3 | TRBV6-5 | . | 14 | CASTRDTYTDTQYF | TGTGCCAGCACCCGGGACACCTACACAGATACGCAGTATTTT
. | TRBJ1-2 | TRBV5-1 | . | 14 | CASSLPGPQGGYTF | TGCGCCAGCAGCTTGCCCGGGCCCCAGGGCGGCTACACCTTC
once | TRBJ1-4 | TRBV5-6 | . | 15 | CASSRVQATNEKLFF | TGTGCCAGCAGCCGAGTACAGGCAACTAATGAAAAACTGTTTTTT